These 13 T cell receptor beta chains originate from one sample sequenced in a study of blood T cell repertoires in COVID-19 (TCRdb year 2020). Libraries were made using the immunoSEQ multiplex PCR assay. In TCRdb, the immuneACCESS table is reduced to in-frame sequences with V and J assigned. These tables do not hold every clone; where another copy was compared, an unresolved V gene accounts for under half, and the others remain unexplained. The sample table shows about 280,000 clones, and more than 85% are seen once. The ten largest clonotypes hold approximately 4.2% of the sample. Sequencing used peripheral blood. These receptors were collected from a man aged 35 to 55 with acute or convalescent COVID-19.

The chain recombines TRBV5-4 with TRBJ1-1; TRBD1 agrees at 8 bases. The J segment lost 12 bases and the V segment lost 0 bases, leaving 7 bases of the junction unmatched. CDR1 SGHNT and CDR2 YYREEE come from the germline V gene (reference sequence). The length of the CDR3 is 13 residues. The CDR3 loop is CASSLDPTGVPFF. The CDR3 nucleotides are TGTGCCAGCAGCTTGGACCCGACAGGGGTGCCTTTCTTT.

This sequence joins TRBV2 and TRBJ2-3, with 8 nucleotides matching TRBD2. Trimming removed 1 base from V and 5 bases from J; junction bases left unmatched: 5. The CDR3 contains 15 residues. CDR1 and CDR2 from the germline V gene are SNHLY and FYNNEI. The CDR3: CASSEERGTEDTQYF. CDR3 DNA sequence: TGTGCCAGCAGTGAAGAGCGGGGGACTGAAGATACGCAGTATTTT. Full variable domain (rest looked up from reference TRBV2 and TRBJ2-3): EPEVTQTPSHQVTQMGQEVILRCVPISNHLYFYWYRQILGQKVEFLVSFYNNEISEKSEIFDDQFSVERPDGSNFTLKIRSTKLEDSAMYFCASSEERGTEDTQYFGPGTRLTVL.

The chain couples TRBV9 to TRBJ1-6; the match to TRBD1 covers 10 bases. The V segment lost 3 bases and the J segment 5 bases; nucleotides outside the gene matches: 2. The germline CDR1 and CDR2 sequences are SGDLS and YYNGEE. This CDR3 is built from 15 residues. The DNA for the CDR3 is TGTGCCAGCAGCGGACAGGGGGCCAATAATTCACCCCTCCACTTT. Translating it yields CASSGQGANNSPLHF.

This clone was seen more than once but under ten times. The chain couples TRBV19 to TRBJ1-1; possibly TRBD1 for D (5 bases). Germline CDR1 reads LNHDA; CDR2 reads SQIVND (reference sequence). The CDR3 covers 14 residues. Trimming took off 2 bases at V and 1 base at J, with 8 bases between the two ends. The CDR3 DNA follows: TGTGCCAGTAGTATACTCGGGGGGAACACTGAAGCTTTCTTT. Translation gives CASSILGGNTEAFF.

The chain combines TRBV10-2 with TRBJ1-1, with D hard to call. The CDR3 loop spans 13 amino acids. The V gene lost 0 bases and the J gene lost 7 bases, with 9 bases spanning the gap. From germline, CDR1 is WSHSY and CDR2 SAAADI. CDR3 region: CASSESWADEAFF. Here the CDR3 DNA reads TGCGCCAGCAGTGAGTCGTGGGCTGATGAAGCTTTCTTT.

The V call is TRBV5-1, the J call TRBJ1-3; D may be TRBD1 (5 bases). Trimming pared 2 bases from V and 0 bases from J, leaving 18 bases between. From germline, CDR1 is SGHRS and CDR2 YFSETQ. The CDR3 is made up of 18 amino acids. The CDR3 sequence: CASSFSYQQVHSGNTIYF. CDR3 in DNA: TGCGCCAGCAGCTTTTCGTACCAACAGGTCCACTCTGGAAACACCATATATTTT.

The rearrangement joins TRBV6-4 to TRBJ1-2; D gene unclear. The V end was cut by 0 bases, the J end by 8 bases, with 16 bases between. This CDR3 is 15 amino acids long. The germline V gene has CDR1 MRHNA and CDR2 SNTAGT. The CDR3 DNA reads TGTGCCAGCAGTGACTCCGGTACAGCCCCCCGGGGCTACACCTTC. Amino acids: CASSDSGTAPRGYTF.

The rearrangement uses TRBV5-1 and TRBJ1-3, with D possibly matching TRBD1 (5 bases). V was trimmed by 3 bases and J by 1 base, leaving 11 bases between them. The CDR3 is 15 residues long. The germline gives CDR1 SGHRS, CDR2 YFSETQ. CDR3 DNA: TGCGCCAGCAGCTCGGGCGGGGGATCTGGAAACACCATATATTTT. It yields the protein CASSSGGGSGNTIYF.

This chain links TRBV30 with TRBJ2-7, with D unclear. The length of the CDR3 is 11 residues. Germline V gives CDR1 GTSNPN, CDR2 SVGIG (reference sequence). With 1 base removed from V and 1 base from J, the gap between germline ends came to 2 bases. The CDR3 sequence: CAWSASYEQYF. In nucleotides, the CDR3 is TGTGCCTGGAGTGCGTCCTACGAGCAGTACTTC. Drawing the rest from reference TRBV30 and TRBJ2-7, the complete variable domain is SQTIHQWPATLVQPVGSPLSLECTVEGTSNPNLYWYRQAAGRGLQLLFYSVGIGQISSEVPQNLSASRPQDRQFILSSKKLLLSDSGFYLCAWSASYEQYFGPGTRLTVT.

V is TRBV6-1 and J is TRBJ1-2, with unresolved D. The CDR3 consists of 15 residues. Trimming shortened V by 1 base and J by 0 bases, and 9 bases separated the two germline ends. Germline values: CDR1 MNHNS, CDR2 SASEGT. Written as DNA, the CDR3 is TGTGCCAGCAGTGAAGGGGCAGCGGCTAACTATGGCTACACCTTC. Its protein product is CASSEGAAANYGYTF.

The gene calls are TRBV27 and TRBJ2-7; possible D gene TRBD1, 5 bases. The germline gives CDR1 MNHEY, CDR2 SMNVEV (reference sequence). The ends were cut back, 5 bases at V and 2 bases at J, with 13 bases in the middle. The CDR3 sequence is 14 residues long. CDR3 sequence reads: CASSRDRGAYEQYF. The CDR3 bases are TGTGCCAGCAGTAGGGATAGGGGCGCCTACGAGCAGTACTTC.

This rearrangement joins TRBV30 to TRBJ1-1, with 12 bases identical to TRBD1. From germline, CDR1 is GTSNPN and CDR2 SVGIG (reference sequence). The CDR3 consists of 17 residues. The ends lost 3 bases at V and 0 bases at J; junction bases unmatched: 8. CDR3 amino acids: CAWRGDRGPAVNTEAFF. The CDR3 DNA sequence: TGTGCCTGGAGAGGGGACAGGGGGCCAGCAGTGAACACTGAAGCTTTCTTT.

V and J are TRBV6-5 and TRBJ2-3, with 13 bases that match TRBD2. V lost 10 bases to trimming and J lost 4 bases; unmatched junction nucleotides: 8. This CDR3 spans 15 amino acids. Per the germline V gene, CDR1 is MNHEY and CDR2 is SVGAGI. CDR3 amino acids: CANSQTSGGADTQYF. The CDR3 DNA is TGTGCCAACTCACAAACTAGCGGGGGGGCAGATACGCAGTATTTT.